This paragraph covers one T cell receptor (beta chain) sequence. No cognate antigen has been identified for it. No much larger clonotype is one base removed from it; base qualities were not supplied. The library was prepared using the immunoSEQ multiplex PCR assay. TCRdb stores this immuneACCESS table with in-frame sequences only. Part of the clones is absent; in the studies checked, under half of the shortfall reflects unresolved V genes, and no reason is known for the rest. Recorded for this sample are around 30,000 clones; more than 85% of them occurred a single time. The ten largest clones add up to under 2% of the sample. The sample belongs to a study of control samples from healthy donors and cancer patients (TCRdb year 2020). The CDR3 contains 13 residues, cysteine and phenylalanine counted. This entry keeps only the CDR3 DNA: 39 bases, framed from base 1. The germline V gene (reference sequence) yields LNHDA for CDR1 and SQIVND for CDR2. Cut back by 6 bases and 1 base, the V and J ends lie 9 bases apart.

The sequenced material came from PBMCs. The receptor chain draws on TRBV19 and TRBJ1-1, and perhaps TRBD1 as D gene, on 5 matching bases. This TCR came from a woman between 35 and 50 years old with lung cancer. The CDR3 protein is CASRKQANTEAFF. The bases are TGTGCCAGTAGGAAACAGGCGAACACTGAAGCTTTCTTT.